The 16 T cell receptor beta chains presented below share a single source sample, sequenced in a study of T cell clonotyping in hematopoietic cell transplantation. Profiling relied on immunoSEQ multiplex PCR, and the TCRdb table lists in-frame clones only, not all of them. The table has about 36,000 clones, 88% seen once. Sequencing was performed on peripheral blood mononuclear cells. The receptors were gathered from a woman between 40 and 55 years old in good health. Some clones in this sample may be carry-over from other donors' samples.

V gene TRBV7-2 combines with J gene TRBJ2-3, with TRBD2 identical over 12 bases. This CDR3 has 15 amino acids. Germline V gene lookup returns CDR1 SGHTA and CDR2 FQGNSA. J lost 5 bases, V lost 5 bases, and 5 bases had no gene match. This CDR3 reads CASSLVGLAGDTQYF. DNA for the CDR3: TGTGCCAGCAGCCTAGTGGGACTAGCGGGAGATACGCAGTATTTT.

V and J are TRBV11-1 and TRBJ2-3, with D perhaps TRBD2 (5 bases). The V and J ends lost 5 bases and 3 bases respectively, with 15 bases between them. Germline-derived CDR1 and CDR2 are SGHAT and FQDESV (reference sequence). CDR3 length equals 15 residues. The CDR3 nucleotides read TGTGCCAGCAGCACCAGTAATCCGGGGACAGATACGCAGTATTTT. Translated: CASSTSNPGTDTQYF.

The rearrangement links TRBV28 to TRBJ1-5, with 8 nucleotides matching TRBD1. The CDR3 contains 13 residues. Germline V gene lookup returns CDR1 MDHEN and CDR2 SYDVKM. Trimming removed 11 bases from V and 1 base from J; junction bases left unmatched: 4. CDR3 bases: TGTGCCGTAGGACAGGGAAGCAATCAGCCCCAGCATTTT. Translation: CAVGQGSNQPQHF.

V and J are TRBV28 and TRBJ2-1; 12 positions agree with TRBD2. The V gene end was trimmed by 1 base and the J gene end by 9 bases; junction bases not matched to a gene: 4. Germline V gene data show CDR1 as MDHEN and CDR2 as SYDVKM. This CDR3 is 15 amino acids long. In DNA form, the CDR3 reads TGTGCCAGCAGTTTATCGACTAGCGGGAGCAGTGAGCAGTTCTTC. This gives the protein CASSLSTSGSSEQFF. Full variable domain (missing parts from reference TRBV28 and TRBJ2-1): DVKVTQSSRYLVKRTGEKVFLECVQDMDHENMFWYRQDPGLGLRLIYFSYDVKMKEKGDIPEGYSVSREKKERFSLILESASTNQTSMYLCASSLSTSGSSEQFFGPGTRLTVL.

This chain joins TRBV5-4 and TRBJ1-1; D not resolved. V lost 2 bases and J 1 base, leaving 12 bases between the germline ends. This CDR3 is 15 amino acids long. CDR1 is SGHNT, CDR2 YYREEE, per germline (reference sequence). The DNA for the CDR3 is TGTGCCAGCAGCTTTGGAGGGCCCGGGAACACTGAAGCTTTCTTT. It encodes CASSFGGPGNTEAFF.

V gene TRBV15 combines with J gene TRBJ1-2; D gene ambiguous. V was cut by 0 bases and J by 3 bases, with 8 bases left in between. In germline, CDR1 is LNHNV, CDR2 YYDKDF (reference sequence). The CDR3 is 14 amino acids. CDR3 residues: CATSRENGHYGYTF. CDR3 bases: TGTGCCACCAGCAGAGAGAACGGCCACTATGGCTACACCTTC.

This clone occurred once. The chain joins TRBV5-1 to TRBJ1-2; no definite D call. CDR3 size: 16 residues. V lost 6 bases to trimming and J lost 4 bases, with 22 bases between them. Looked up from germline, CDR1 is SGHRS and CDR2 is YFSETQ. The CDR3, as DNA: TGCGCCAGCACTCAGAATCTCCCGACCGACCCCTATGGCTACACCTTC. Protein product: CASTQNLPTDPYGYTF.

CDR3 in amino acids: CASSQDKGRETPGELFF. The CDR3 coding sequence is TGCGCCAGCAGCCAAGATAAGGGGCGGGAGACCCCCGGGGAGCTGTTTTTT. The chain carries TRBV4-1 and TRBJ2-2, with 7 nucleotides matching TRBD2. Trimming took 0 bases from V and 6 from J; bases not matched to a gene: 10. Germline CDR1 MGHRA, CDR2 YSYEKL. This CDR3 has 17 amino acids.

This chain uses TRBV6-5 with TRBJ2-5, with D possibly called TRBD1 or TRBD2 (5 bases each). The CDR3 totals 14 residues. In germline, CDR1 is MNHEY, CDR2 SVGAGI. Deletions cut 5 bases from V and 9 bases from J, with 19 bases between. The CDR3 DNA reads as TGTGCCAGCAGTCCAGGGACGGTGGCTTCGGCCCAGTACTTC. Protein sequence: CASSPGTVASAQYF.

The V call is TRBV28, the J call TRBJ2-7, with TRBD1 matching over 10 bases. The germline gives CDR1 MDHEN, CDR2 SYDVKM. The V and J ends lost 7 bases and 0 bases, in that order; junction bases with no gene match: 12. The CDR3 runs 17 residues. The CDR3 coding sequence is TGTGCCAGCACCATCCCGGCGGGGACAGGGGTCTCCTACGAGCAGTACTTC. Encoded protein: CASTIPAGTGVSYEQYF.

The V and J genes are TRBV27 and TRBJ1-2; 9 bases are shared with TRBD1. V shed 0 bases and J 4 bases; nucleotides not matched to a gene: 6. Germline V lookup: CDR1 MNHEY, CDR2 SMNVEV (reference sequence). The length of the CDR3 is 16 residues. CDR3 in amino acids: CASSLSKQGAGYGYTF. The CDR3 nucleotides read TGTGCCAGCAGTTTATCGAAACAGGGGGCTGGCTATGGCTACACCTTC.

This clone occurred a few times. The V and J genes are TRBV13 and TRBJ2-7, with D hard to call. The CDR3 spans 14 residues. V dropped 5 bases and J dropped 0 bases, with 11 bases sitting between them. The germline CDR1 and CDR2 sequences are PRHDT and FYEKMQ (reference sequence). In DNA, the CDR3 is TGTGCCAGCAGCCACGGGCCCTCCTCCTACGAGCAGTACTTC. This gives the protein CASSHGPSSYEQYF.

Here the CDR3 DNA reads TGCGCCAGCAGCTTAAGCAGGGTGGCTTACGAGCAGTACTTC. Translated, it gives CASSLSRVAYEQYF. The chain is built from TRBV5-1 and TRBJ2-7, with D possibly TRBD1 on 5 matching bases. Trimming stripped 2 bases from V and 4 bases from J, with 13 bases between. Germline V gene lookup returns CDR1 SGHRS and CDR2 YFSETQ. This CDR3 comprises 14 residues.

The chain recombines TRBV11-2 with TRBJ2-5; D is uncertain. The CDR3 extends over 14 amino acids. Germline CDR1 reads SGHAT; CDR2 reads FQNNGV. Trimming stripped 4 bases from V and 2 bases from J, with 11 bases between. Written as DNA, the CDR3 is TGTGCCAGCAGCTATTTAGGCGCACAAGAGACCCAGTACTTC. Translation: CASSYLGAQETQYF.

This clone was picked up a small number of times. The gene calls are TRBV6-6 and TRBJ1-2, with D possibly TRBD1 on 6 matching bases. The CDR3 extends over 14 amino acids. Per germline, CDR1 MNHNY and CDR2 SVGAGI (reference sequence). V was pared by 6 bases and J by 5 bases, with 16 bases between. The chain's CDR3 is CASRPSRDTYGYTF. The DNA for the CDR3 is TGTGCCAGCAGGCCCTCTCGGGACACTTATGGCTACACCTTC.

V and J are TRBV10-3 and TRBJ2-7, with 10 bases aligning to TRBD2. The CDR3 is 18 residues long. The germline gives CDR1 ENHRY, CDR2 SYGVKD. Trimming at V came to 2 bases and at J to 3 bases, leaving 13 bases not matched to a gene. CDR3 region: CAISEPQARTSGDYEQYF. CDR3 coding DNA: TGTGCCATCAGTGAGCCCCAGGCTAGGACTAGCGGAGACTACGAGCAGTACTTC.